Listed here are 18 T cell receptor beta chains from one sample, sequenced in a study of CD8+CD57+ T cells in acquired aplastic anemia. Profiling of TCR beta VDJ combinations and CDR3 sequences used genomic DNA as template. TCRdb reprocessed the reads with MiXCR, giving one entry per CDR3 protein. The data contain about 190,000 distinct CDR3 sequences, about 53% of them singletons. Sequencing was carried out using sorted CD4+, CD8+, or CD8+CD57+ T cells (not recorded which) from PBMCs. These receptors were taken from a human donor in good health, serving as a control.

This clonotype was detected ten times or more. The chain links TRBV5-5 to TRBJ1-6; perhaps TRBD1 as D (5 bases). Germline values: CDR1 SGHKS, CDR2 YYEKEE (reference sequence). The CDR3 loop spans 15 amino acids. The V end was cut by 4 bases, the J end by 7 bases, with 15 bases between. CDR3 DNA: TGTGCCAGCAGCCAAGGGGACCCAACAAATTCACCCCTCCACTTT. Translating it yields CASSQGDPTNSPLHF.

V usage is TRBV15 and J usage is TRBJ1-1, with D perhaps TRBD1 (5 bases). CDR1 and CDR2 from the germline V gene are LNHNV and YYDKDF (reference sequence). The V end was cut by 11 bases, the J end by 11 bases, with 15 bases between. The CDR3 sequence is 10 residues long. CDR3 bases: TGTGCCGTTAAGGGGTGGGGGGCTTTCTTT. Protein: CAVKGWGAFF.

About this clonotype itself: A junction boundary mismatches the germline segment, possibly from a read error. This chain connects TRBV7-4 to TRBJ2-7, with unresolved D. This CDR3 has 14 amino acids. Germline V lookup: CDR1 SGHVT, CDR2 SQSDAQ. CDR3 nucleotide sequence: TGCGCCAGCAGCCAAGGATTGGTTAGGTACGAGCAGTACTTC. It translates to CASSQGLVRYEQYF.

The chain recombines TRBV6-4 with TRBJ1-2; D might be TRBD1 (5 bases). Germline V gene sequence: CDR1 MRHNA, CDR2 SNTAGT. The CDR3 consists of 14 residues. The CDR3 region has the DNA TGTGTTTGCAGTGACTCGAGAGGGGTTGGTGGCTACACCTTC. Translated, it gives CVCSDSRGVGGYTF.

Of note for this clonotype: The junction shows a germline mismatch at one end, possibly a read error. The chain recombines TRBV19 with TRBJ2-5; a weak D match, TRBD2 (6 bases). The CDR3 is 15 amino acids. Germline V gene lookup returns CDR1 LNHDA and CDR2 SQIVND (reference sequence). The DNA for the CDR3 is TGTGCCAGTAGTATAGAGGGGGGTACCTCTAGGACCCAATACTTC. It specifies CASSIEGGTSRTQYF.

This clonotype was found many times. This chain links TRBV6-2 or TRBV6-3 with TRBJ2-7; 8 positions match TRBD1. The junction had 14 bases not matched to a gene; V was cut back by 5 bases and J by 2 bases. The germline V gene has CDR1 MNHEY and CDR2 SVGEGT. This CDR3 contains 17 residues. The CDR3 reads CASSPIPGTGGTYEQYF. CDR3 sequence (DNA): TGTGCCAGCAGTCCTATCCCAGGGACAGGAGGCACCTACGAGCAGTACTTC.

The V and J genes are TRBV7-8 and TRBJ1-1, with unresolved D. The germline V gene has CDR1 SGHVS and CDR2 FQNEAQ. The CDR3 extends over 13 amino acids. Trimming removed 6 bases from V and 10 bases from J, with 18 bases in between. The CDR3 sequence is CASSYGGPEGAFF. The DNA for the CDR3 is TGTGCCAGCAGTTACGGTGGGCCCGAAGGAGCTTTCTTT.

The DNA for the CDR3 is TGCAGTGTCCGGGTGGGTGTCGAGACCCAGTACTTC. This codes for CSVRVGVETQYF. The chain joins TRBV20-1 to TRBJ2-5; D is ambiguous. CDR1 and CDR2 from the germline V gene are DFQATT and SNEGSKA (reference sequence). The CDR3 covers 12 residues. V was shortened by 7 bases and J by 5 bases, with 14 bases between the two germline ends.

V is TRBV20-1 and J is TRBJ2-3; D is undetermined. The CDR3 covers 13 residues. Germline V gene data show CDR1 as DFQATT and CDR2 as SNEGSKA (reference sequence). The V end was cut by 3 bases, the J end by 1 base, with 8 bases between. The CDR3: CSARWLGTDTQYF. CDR3 DNA sequence: TGCAGTGCTAGGTGGTTGGGCACAGATACGCAGTATTTT.

The chain is built from TRBV6-2 or TRBV6-3 and TRBJ2-3, with 9 nucleotides matching TRBD1. Per germline, CDR1 MNHEY and CDR2 SVGEGT. V was clipped by 4 bases and J by 0 bases; unmatched bases: 5. This CDR3 is 16 amino acids long. The chain's CDR3 is CASSSLGTGSTDTQYF. CDR3 nucleotide sequence: TGTGCCAGCAGTTCACTGGGGACAGGGAGCACAGATACGCAGTATTTT.

This clonotype has a count of ten or more. The chain employs TRBV6-5 and TRBJ1-1; D gene ambiguous. This CDR3 is 12 amino acids long. Germline V lookup: CDR1 MNHEY, CDR2 SVGAGI. The V gene lost 7 bases and the J gene lost 1 base, with 7 bases spanning the gap. CDR3 DNA sequence: TGTGCCAGCAAGTGGGGGAACACTGAAGCTTTCTTT. Protein: CASKWGNTEAFF.

This clonotype was counted a few times. The V and J genes are TRBV2 and TRBJ1-2; no definite D call. Trimming removed 8 bases at V and 0 bases at J, with 4 bases between. Germline V gene sequence: CDR1 SNHLY, CDR2 FYNNEI. The CDR3 extends over 11 amino acids. CDR3: CASASNYGYTF. The CDR3 nucleotides are TGTGCCAGCGCATCTAACTATGGCTACACCTTC.

Ten or more counts support this clonotype. The chain has TRBV12-3 or TRBV12-4 and TRBJ2-1, with 7 bases that match TRBD2. CDR3 length: 13 residues. V was pared by 2 bases and J by 9 bases, with 4 bases of the junction left unmatched. CDR3 sequence: CASSLLAGVEQFF. The CDR3 coding sequence is TGTGCCAGCAGTTTATTGGCGGGGGTTGAGCAGTTCTTC.

The chain uses TRBV10-1 and TRBJ1-2, with D possibly TRBD1 on 5 matching bases. The CDR3 contains 13 residues. Trimming shortened V by 4 bases and J by 8 bases, and 14 bases separated the two germline ends. From germline, CDR1 is WNHNN and CDR2 SYGVQD (reference sequence). The CDR3 protein is CASSGAAGEGYTF. The CDR3, as DNA: TGCGCCAGCAGTGGGGCAGCGGGGGAAGGCTACACCTTC.

At least ten counts were recorded for this clonotype. J is TRBJ2-5 and V is TRBV7-9, with TRBD2 matching 9 bases. Losses at the gene ends were 5 bases for V and 5 bases for J; bases not matched to a gene: 12. CDR3 length: 16 amino acids. The V gene's germline CDR1 is SEHNR and CDR2 FQNEAQ (reference sequence). The CDR3 DNA sequence: TGTGCCAGCAGCCTACCCCCGGGACTAGCTAAGGAGACCCAGTACTTC. Translating it yields CASSLPPGLAKETQYF.

For this clonotype: Just one base apart from a much larger clone, this may be a read error. This chain joins TRBV15 and TRBJ2-7; the match to TRBD1 covers 7 bases. Germline values: CDR1 LNHNV, CDR2 YYDKDF (reference sequence). The J segment lost 3 bases and the V segment lost 10 bases, leaving 15 bases of the junction unmatched. The CDR3 covers 15 residues. CDR3 coding DNA: TGTGCCAGCAGTACAACCCGACAGGGTATCTACGAGCAGTACTTC. Its translation is CASSTTRQGIYEQYF.

This clonotype has more than one count but fewer than ten. This chain joins TRBV5-6 and TRBJ2-7; unclear D gene. Germline CDR1 is SGHDT and CDR2 is YYEEEE. The CDR3 loop spans 15 amino acids. V shed 2 bases and J shed 3 bases, with 15 bases lying between them. Written as DNA, the CDR3 is TGTGCCAGCAGCTTAGCAAGTGACAATTACTACGAGCAGTACTTC. Translated, it gives CASSLASDNYYEQYF.

This clonotype has at least ten counts. The CDR3 loop is CASSLKAGGRDTQYF. The CDR3 DNA is TGTGCCAGCAGCTTGAAAGCGGGGGGGAGAGATACGCAGTATTTT. The chain recombines TRBV7-2 with TRBJ2-3; 10 nucleotides agree with TRBD2. Germline V gene data show CDR1 as SGHTA and CDR2 as FQGNSA. The junction had 5 bases not matched to a gene; V was cut back by 3 bases and J by 5 bases. The CDR3 length is 15 residues.